This TCR beta chain was documented in a study of blood T cell repertoires in COVID-19. Overall study: The United States, Italy and Spain were the sources of the acute and convalescent COVID-19 samples. From T cells, B-cell-depleted T cells, or PBMCs came the material, which was cDNA or gDNA.

The CDR3 totals 17 residues. Germline assignment: CDR1 SGHRS and CDR2 YFSETQ. V was cut by 1 base and J by 0 bases, with 11 bases left in between. Profiled with immunoSEQ multiplex PCR; TCRdb holds only in-frame clones, not every one. The top ten hold roughly 2% of the sample, which has 150,000 to 200,000 clones, over 85% seen once. The clonotype was recovered from a woman aged 55-69 years with COVID-19, enrolled during active disease. The sequencing sample was made of peripheral blood. The rearrangement links TRBV5-1 to TRBJ2-6; D unclear. The chain's CDR3 is CASSLRPASSGANVLTF. CDR3 sequence (DNA): TGCGCCAGCAGCTTGCGACCGGCTAGCTCTGGGGCCAACGTCCTGACTTTC.